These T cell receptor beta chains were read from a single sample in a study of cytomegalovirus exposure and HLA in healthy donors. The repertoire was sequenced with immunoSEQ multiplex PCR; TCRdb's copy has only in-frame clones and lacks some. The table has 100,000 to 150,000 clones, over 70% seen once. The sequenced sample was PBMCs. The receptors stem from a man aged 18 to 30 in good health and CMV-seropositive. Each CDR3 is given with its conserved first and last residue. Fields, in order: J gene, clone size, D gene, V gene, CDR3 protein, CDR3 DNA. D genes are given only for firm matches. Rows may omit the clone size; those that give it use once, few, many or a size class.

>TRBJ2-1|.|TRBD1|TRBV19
CASSGTGSNEQFF
TGTGCCAGTAGCGGGACAGGGAGCAATGAGCAGTTCTTC
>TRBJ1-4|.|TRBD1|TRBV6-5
CASRLDRGSLNRLFF
TGTGCCAGCAGGCTAGACAGGGGATCTCTTAATCGACTGTTTTTT
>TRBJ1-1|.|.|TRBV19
CASSDQGGRNTEAFF
TGTGCCAGTAGTGATCAGGGTGGTAGGAACACTGAAGCTTTCTTT
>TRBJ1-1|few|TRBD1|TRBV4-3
CASSQDPRGTEAFF
TGCGCCAGCAGCCAAGACCCCAGGGGGACTGAAGCTTTCTTT
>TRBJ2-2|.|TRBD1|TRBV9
CASSVGTGSSGELFF
TGTGCCAGCAGCGTTGGGACAGGGAGCTCCGGGGAGCTGTTTTTT
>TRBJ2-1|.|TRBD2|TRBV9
CASRGEGLAGETTDEQFF
TGTGCCAGCAGGGGGGAAGGACTAGCGGGGGAGACTACAGATGAGCAGTTCTTC
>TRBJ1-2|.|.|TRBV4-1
CASSQVGDGYTF
TGCGCCAGCAGCCAGGTAGGGGATGGCTACACCTTC
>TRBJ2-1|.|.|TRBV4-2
CASSQGRASSYNEQFF
TGTGCCAGCAGCCAAGGCAGGGCAAGCTCCTACAATGAGCAGTTCTTC
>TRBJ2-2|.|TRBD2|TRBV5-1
CASSLRLAGHTGELFF
TGCGCCAGCAGCTTGAGACTAGCGGGACACACCGGGGAGCTGTTTTTT
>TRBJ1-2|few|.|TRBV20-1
CSAFGGDGYTF
TGCAGTGCTTTCGGCGGGGATGGCTACACCTTC
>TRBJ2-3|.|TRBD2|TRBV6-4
CASSDAGGRYADTQYF
TGTGCCAGCAGTGACGCGGGGGGGAGGTATGCAGATACGCAGTATTTT
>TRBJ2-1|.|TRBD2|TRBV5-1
CASKGTGGIDEQFF
TGCGCCAGCAAAGGGACGGGAGGTATAGATGAGCAGTTCTTC
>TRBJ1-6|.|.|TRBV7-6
CASSLVGGSSYNSPLHF
TGTGCCAGCAGCTTAGTTGGAGGTAGCTCCTATAATTCACCCCTCCACTTT
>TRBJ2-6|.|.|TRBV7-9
CASSLWTISGANVLTF
TGTGCCAGCAGCCTTTGGACAATTTCTGGGGCCAACGTCCTGACTTTC
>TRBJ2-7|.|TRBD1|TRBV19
CASSIPGGPYEQYF
TGTGCCAGTAGTATTCCAGGGGGACCCTACGAGCAGTACTTC
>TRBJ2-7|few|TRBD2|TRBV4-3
CASSLLAGPYEQYF
TGCGCCAGCAGCCTTCTAGCGGGGCCCTACGAGCAGTACTTC
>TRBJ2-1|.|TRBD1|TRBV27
CASSSLTGEPYNEQFF
TGTGCCAGCAGTTCCTTGACAGGGGAACCCTACAATGAGCAGTTCTTC
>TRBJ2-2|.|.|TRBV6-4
CATSPGASLTGELFF
TGTGCCACCTCCCCCGGAGCCAGTCTAACCGGGGAGCTGTTTTTT
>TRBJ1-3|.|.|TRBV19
CASSIDTEGSGNTIYF
TGTGCCAGTAGTATTGACACTGAGGGCTCTGGAAACACCATATATTTT
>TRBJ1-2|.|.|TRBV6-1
CASSFDSGNYGYTF
TGTGCCAGCAGTTTCGACTCGGGGAACTATGGCTACACCTTC
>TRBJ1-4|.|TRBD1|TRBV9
CASSVEGTDPEKLFF
TGTGCCAGCAGCGTAGAAGGGACAGACCCTGAAAAACTGTTTTTT
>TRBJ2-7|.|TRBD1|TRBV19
CASSVDRGRVEQYF
TGTGCCAGTAGCGTGGACAGGGGGCGGGTCGAGCAGTACTTC
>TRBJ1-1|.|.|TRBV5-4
CASSLGLPPNTEAFF
TGTGCCAGCAGCTTGGGTCTACCCCCGAACACTGAAGCTTTCTTT
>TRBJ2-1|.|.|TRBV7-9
CASSFPGARDNEQFF
TGTGCCAGCAGCTTCCCCGGAGCCAGGGACAATGAGCAGTTCTTC
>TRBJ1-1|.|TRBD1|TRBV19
CASSMTGVTEAFF
TGTGCCAGTAGTATGACAGGGGTCACTGAAGCTTTCTTT
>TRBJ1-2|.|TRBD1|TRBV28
CASSQGTGPRYGYTF
TGTGCCAGCAGCCAAGGGACAGGGCCCAGATATGGCTACACCTTC
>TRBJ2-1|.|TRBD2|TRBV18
CASSLKTSGLGYNEQFF
TGTGCCAGCTCACTAAAGACTAGCGGTCTGGGTTACAATGAGCAGTTCTTC
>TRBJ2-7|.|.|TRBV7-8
CASSLTQSYEQYF
TGTGCCAGCAGCTTAACGCAGTCCTACGAGCAGTACTTC
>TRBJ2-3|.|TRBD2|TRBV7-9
CASSPGLAASTDTQYF
TGTGCCAGCAGCCCTGGACTAGCAGCTAGCACAGATACGCAGTATTTT
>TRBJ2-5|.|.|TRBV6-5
CASSPTRISRETQYF
TGTGCCAGCAGCCCGACTAGGATAAGCCGAGAGACCCAGTACTTC
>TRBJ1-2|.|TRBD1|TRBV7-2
CASSNRDRVPARGYTF
TGTGCCAGCAGCAACCGGGACAGGGTACCGGCACGGGGCTACACCTTC
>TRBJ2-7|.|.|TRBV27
CASSAIADSSYEQYF
TGTGCCAGCAGTGCCATCGCGGACAGTTCCTACGAGCAGTACTTC
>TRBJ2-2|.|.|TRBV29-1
CSVNRVTGELFF
TGCAGCGTGAACAGGGTAACCGGGGAGCTGTTTTTT
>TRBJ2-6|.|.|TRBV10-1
CASSTSTIDSGANVLTF
TGCGCCAGCAGTACCTCGACAATAGACTCTGGGGCCAACGTCCTGACTTTC
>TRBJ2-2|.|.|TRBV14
CASRRTGANTGELFF
TGTGCCAGCAGACGAACAGGAGCGAACACCGGGGAGCTGTTTTTT
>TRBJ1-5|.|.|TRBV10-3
CAISWAGGNQPQHF
TGTGCCATCAGTTGGGCAGGGGGCAATCAGCCCCAGCATTTT
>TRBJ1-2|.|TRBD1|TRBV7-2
CASSLGDKPGQTYGYTF
TGTGCCAGCAGCTTAGGGGACAAACCGGGACAGACCTATGGCTACACCTTC
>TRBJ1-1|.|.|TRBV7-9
CASTPSRGSNTEAFF
TGTGCCAGCACCCCCTCTCGCGGGTCGAACACTGAAGCTTTCTTT
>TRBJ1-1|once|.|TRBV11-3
CASSLEVEAEAFF
TGTGCCAGCAGCTTAGAAGTGGAGGCTGAAGCTTTCTTT
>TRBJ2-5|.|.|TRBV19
CASSPSREPGETQYF
TGTGCCAGTAGTCCTAGTAGGGAGCCGGGTGAGACCCAGTACTTC
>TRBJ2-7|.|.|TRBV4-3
CASSQERASYEQYF
TGCGCCAGCAGCCAAGAGCGGGCCTCCTACGAGCAGTACTTC